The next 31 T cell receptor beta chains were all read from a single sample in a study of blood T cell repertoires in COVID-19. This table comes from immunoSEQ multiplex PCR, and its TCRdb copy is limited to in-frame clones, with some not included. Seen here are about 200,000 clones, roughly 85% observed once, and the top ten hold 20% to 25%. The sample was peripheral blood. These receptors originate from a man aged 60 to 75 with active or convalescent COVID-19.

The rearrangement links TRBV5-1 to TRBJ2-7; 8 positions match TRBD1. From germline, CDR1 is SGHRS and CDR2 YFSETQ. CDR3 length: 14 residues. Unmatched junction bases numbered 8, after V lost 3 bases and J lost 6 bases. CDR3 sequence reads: CASSSGRGRSEQYF. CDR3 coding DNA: TGCGCCAGCAGCTCGGGCAGGGGGCGCAGCGAGCAGTACTTC.

The CDR3 DNA is TGTGCCACCAGCAGCACAGGGACAATCTACGAGCAGTACTTC. Its translation: CATSSTGTIYEQYF. This chain joins TRBV15 and TRBJ2-7; a possible D gene is TRBD1 (6 bases). The CDR3 has 14 residues. Germline CDR1 and CDR2: LNHNV and YYDKDF (reference sequence). Trimming removed 3 bases from V and 3 bases from J, with 12 bases in between.

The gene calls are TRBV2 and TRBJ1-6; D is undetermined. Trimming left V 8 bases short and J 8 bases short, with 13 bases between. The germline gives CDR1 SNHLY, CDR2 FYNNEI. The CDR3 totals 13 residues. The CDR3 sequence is CASPKEVDSPLHF. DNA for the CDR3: TGTGCCAGCCCGAAAGAGGTGGATTCACCCCTCCACTTT.

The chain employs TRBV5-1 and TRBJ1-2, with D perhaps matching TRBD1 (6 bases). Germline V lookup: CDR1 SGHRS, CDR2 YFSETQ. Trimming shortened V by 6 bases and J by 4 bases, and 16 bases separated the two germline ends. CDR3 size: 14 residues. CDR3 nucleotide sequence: TGCGCCAGCAAAGGGGACAACATCTTCTATGGCTACACCTTC. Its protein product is CASKGDNIFYGYTF.

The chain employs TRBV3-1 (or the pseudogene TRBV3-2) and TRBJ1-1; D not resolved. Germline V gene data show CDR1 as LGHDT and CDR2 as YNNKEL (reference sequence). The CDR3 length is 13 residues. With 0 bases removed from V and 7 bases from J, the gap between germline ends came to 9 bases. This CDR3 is CASSQDLAYEAFF. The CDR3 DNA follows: TGTGCCAGCAGCCAAGATTTGGCATATGAAGCTTTCTTT.

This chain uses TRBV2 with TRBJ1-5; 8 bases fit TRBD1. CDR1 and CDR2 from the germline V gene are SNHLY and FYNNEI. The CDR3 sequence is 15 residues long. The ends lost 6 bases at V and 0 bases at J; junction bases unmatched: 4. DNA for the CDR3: TGTGCCAGCAGAGGACAGGGCAATAGCAATCAGCCCCAGCATTTT. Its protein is CASRGQGNSNQPQHF.

This CDR3 reads CASSFREGQGAKKPNEKLFF. CDR3 nucleotides: TGTGCCAGCAGTTTCCGCGAGGGACAGGGGGCGAAAAAACCTAATGAAAAACTGTTTTTT. The chain links TRBV27 to TRBJ1-4; 12 nucleotides match TRBD1. There are 20 residues in the CDR3. After removal of 3 bases from V and 3 bases from J, the junction contained 14 bases not matched to a gene. Germline values: CDR1 MNHEY, CDR2 SMNVEV (reference sequence).

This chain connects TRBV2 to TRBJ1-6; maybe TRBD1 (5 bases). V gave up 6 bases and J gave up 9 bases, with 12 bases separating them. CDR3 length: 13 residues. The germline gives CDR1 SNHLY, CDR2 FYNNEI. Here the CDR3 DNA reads TGTGCCAGCAGGCGGGGGAAGGGTTCACCCCTCCACTTT. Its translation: CASRRGKGSPLHF.

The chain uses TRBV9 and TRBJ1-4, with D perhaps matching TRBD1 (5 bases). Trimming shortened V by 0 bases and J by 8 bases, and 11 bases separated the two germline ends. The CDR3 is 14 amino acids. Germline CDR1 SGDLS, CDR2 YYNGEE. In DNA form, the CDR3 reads TGTGCCAGCAGCGTAGGACAGCCCGGAGAAAAACTGTTTTTT. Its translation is CASSVGQPGEKLFF.

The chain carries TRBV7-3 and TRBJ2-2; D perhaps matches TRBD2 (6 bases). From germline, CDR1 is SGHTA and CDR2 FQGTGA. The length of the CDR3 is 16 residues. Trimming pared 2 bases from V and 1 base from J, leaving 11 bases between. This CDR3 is CASSLLGGMNTGELFF. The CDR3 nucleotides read TGTGCCAGCAGCTTACTCGGGGGTATGAACACCGGGGAGCTGTTTTTT.

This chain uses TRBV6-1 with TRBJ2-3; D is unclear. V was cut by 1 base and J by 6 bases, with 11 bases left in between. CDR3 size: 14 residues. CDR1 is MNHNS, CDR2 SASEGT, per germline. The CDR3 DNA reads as TGTGCCAGCAGTGAAGGTGTCGGAGTGGATACGCAGTATTTT. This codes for CASSEGVGVDTQYF.

The CDR3, as DNA: TGTGCCAGCTCACCACCCAGCGGGGTTGGAAAGACCCAGTACTTC. This sequence encodes CASSPPSGVGKTQYF. V is TRBV18 and J is TRBJ2-5, with 7 bases lining up with TRBD2. Per germline, CDR1 KGHSH and CDR2 LQKENI. CDR3 length: 15 amino acids. V shed 0 bases, J shed 6 bases, and the junction held 7 bases outside the gene matches.

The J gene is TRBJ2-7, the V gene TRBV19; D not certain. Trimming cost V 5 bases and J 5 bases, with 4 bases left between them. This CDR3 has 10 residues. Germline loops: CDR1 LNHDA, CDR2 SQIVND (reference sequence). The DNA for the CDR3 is TGTGCCAGTAGTCTCCACGAGCAGTACTTC. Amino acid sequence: CASSLHEQYF.

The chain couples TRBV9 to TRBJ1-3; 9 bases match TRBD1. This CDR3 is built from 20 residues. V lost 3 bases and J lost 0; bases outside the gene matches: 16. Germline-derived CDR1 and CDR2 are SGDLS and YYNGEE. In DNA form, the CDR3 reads TGTGCCAGCAGCGGGACCGGGACAGGGACGTACTCATCCTCTGGAAACACCATATATTTT. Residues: CASSGTGTGTYSSSGNTIYF.

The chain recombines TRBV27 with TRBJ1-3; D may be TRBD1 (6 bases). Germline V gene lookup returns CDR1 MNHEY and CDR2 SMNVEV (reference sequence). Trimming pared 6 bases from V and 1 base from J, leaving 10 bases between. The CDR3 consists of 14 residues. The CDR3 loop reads CASRQTGSGNTIYF. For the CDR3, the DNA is TGTGCCAGCAGACAAACAGGGTCTGGAAACACCATATATTTT.

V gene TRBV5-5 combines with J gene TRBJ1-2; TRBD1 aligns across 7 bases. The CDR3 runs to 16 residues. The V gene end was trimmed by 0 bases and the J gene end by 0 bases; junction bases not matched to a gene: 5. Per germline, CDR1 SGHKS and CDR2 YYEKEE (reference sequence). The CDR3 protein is CASSLVSGTANYGYTF. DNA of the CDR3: TGTGCCAGCAGCTTGGTCTCCGGGACAGCTAACTATGGCTACACCTTC.

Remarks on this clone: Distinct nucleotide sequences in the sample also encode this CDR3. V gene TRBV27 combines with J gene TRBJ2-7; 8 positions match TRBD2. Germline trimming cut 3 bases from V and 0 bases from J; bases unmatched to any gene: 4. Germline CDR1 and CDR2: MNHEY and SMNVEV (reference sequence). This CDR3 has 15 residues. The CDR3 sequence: CASSFGGGPSYEQYF. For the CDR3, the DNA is TGTGCCAGCAGTTTTGGCGGGGGGCCCTCCTACGAGCAGTACTTC.

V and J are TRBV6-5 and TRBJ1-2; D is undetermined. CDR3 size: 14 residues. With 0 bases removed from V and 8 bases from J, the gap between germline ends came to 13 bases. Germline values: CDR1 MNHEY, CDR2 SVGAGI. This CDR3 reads CASSYSGGKWGYTF. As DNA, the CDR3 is TGTGCCAGCAGTTACTCGGGAGGGAAATGGGGCTACACCTTC.

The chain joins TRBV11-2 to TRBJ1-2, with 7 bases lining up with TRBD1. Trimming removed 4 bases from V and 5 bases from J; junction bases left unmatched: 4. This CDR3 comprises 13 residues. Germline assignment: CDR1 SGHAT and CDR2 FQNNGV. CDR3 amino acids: CASSSGQTYGYTF. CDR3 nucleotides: TGTGCCAGCAGCTCGGGACAGACTTATGGCTACACCTTC.

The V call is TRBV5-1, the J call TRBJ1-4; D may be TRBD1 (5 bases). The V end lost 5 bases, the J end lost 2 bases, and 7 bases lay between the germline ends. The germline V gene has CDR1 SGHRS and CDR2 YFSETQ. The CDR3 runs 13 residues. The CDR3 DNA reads TGCGCCAGCAGTCAGGGTACTAATGAAAAACTGTTTTTT. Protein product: CASSQGTNEKLFF.

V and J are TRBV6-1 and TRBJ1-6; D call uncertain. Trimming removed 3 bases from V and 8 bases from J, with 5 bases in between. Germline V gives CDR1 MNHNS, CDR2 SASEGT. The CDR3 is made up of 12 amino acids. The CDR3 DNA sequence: TGTGCCAGCAGTGAGGACTATTCACCCCTCCACTTT. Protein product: CASSEDYSPLHF.

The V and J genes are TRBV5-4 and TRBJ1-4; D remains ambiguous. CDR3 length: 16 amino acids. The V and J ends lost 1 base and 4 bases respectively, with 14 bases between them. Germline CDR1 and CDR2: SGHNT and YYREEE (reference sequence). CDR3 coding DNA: TGTGCCAGCAGCTTGAGCGGAACACTGGTTAATGAAAAACTGTTTTTT. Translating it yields CASSLSGTLVNEKLFF.

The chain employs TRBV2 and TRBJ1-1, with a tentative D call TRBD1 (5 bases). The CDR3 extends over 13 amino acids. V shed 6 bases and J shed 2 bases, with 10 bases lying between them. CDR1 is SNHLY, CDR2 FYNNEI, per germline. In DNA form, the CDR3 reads TGTGCCAGCAGCCGACAGAGCAACACTGAAGCTTTCTTT. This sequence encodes CASSRQSNTEAFF.

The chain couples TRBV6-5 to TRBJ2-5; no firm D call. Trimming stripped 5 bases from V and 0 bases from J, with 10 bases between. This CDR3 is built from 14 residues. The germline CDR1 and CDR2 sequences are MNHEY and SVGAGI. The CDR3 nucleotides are TGTGCCAGCAGTCCCTTCGCGGACCAAGAGACCCAGTACTTC. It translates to CASSPFADQETQYF.

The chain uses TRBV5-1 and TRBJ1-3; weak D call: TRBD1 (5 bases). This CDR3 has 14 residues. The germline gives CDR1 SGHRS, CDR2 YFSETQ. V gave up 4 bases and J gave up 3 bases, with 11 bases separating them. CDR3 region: CASSQRGGGNTIYF. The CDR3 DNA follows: TGCGCCAGCAGCCAGAGGGGAGGTGGAAACACCATATATTTT. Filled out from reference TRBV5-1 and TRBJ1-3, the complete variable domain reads KAGVTQTPRYLIKTRGQQVTLSCSPISGHRSVSWYQQTPGQGLQFLFEYFSETQRNKGNFPGRFSGRQFSNSRSEMNVSTLELGDSALYLCASSQRGGGNTIYFGEGSWLTVV.

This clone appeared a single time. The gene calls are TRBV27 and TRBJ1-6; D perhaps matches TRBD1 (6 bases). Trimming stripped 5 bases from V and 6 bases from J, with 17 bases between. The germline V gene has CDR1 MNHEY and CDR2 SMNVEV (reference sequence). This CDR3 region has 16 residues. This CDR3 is CASSARWGPVNSPLHF. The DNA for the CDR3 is TGTGCCAGCAGTGCCCGGTGGGGGCCCGTTAATTCACCCCTCCACTTT.

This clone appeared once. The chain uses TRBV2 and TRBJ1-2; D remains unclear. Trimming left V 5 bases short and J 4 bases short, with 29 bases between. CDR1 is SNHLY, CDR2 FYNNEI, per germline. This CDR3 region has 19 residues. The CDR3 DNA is TGTGCCAGCAGTATGGACTGGTTGGCCCCCGAAGGTTTGTCCTATGGCTACACCTTC. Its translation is CASSMDWLAPEGLSYGYTF. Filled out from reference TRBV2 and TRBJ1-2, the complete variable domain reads EPEVTQTPSHQVTQMGQEVILRCVPISNHLYFYWYRQILGQKVEFLVSFYNNEISEKSEIFDDQFSVERPDGSNFTLKIRSTKLEDSAMYFCASSMDWLAPEGLSYGYTFGSGTRLTVV.

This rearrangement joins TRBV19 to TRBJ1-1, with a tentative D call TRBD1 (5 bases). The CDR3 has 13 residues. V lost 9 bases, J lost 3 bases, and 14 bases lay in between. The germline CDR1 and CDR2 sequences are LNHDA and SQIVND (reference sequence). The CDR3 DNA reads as TGTGCCAGCACCAGGGAACCCTACACTGAAGCTTTCTTT. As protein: CASTREPYTEAFF.

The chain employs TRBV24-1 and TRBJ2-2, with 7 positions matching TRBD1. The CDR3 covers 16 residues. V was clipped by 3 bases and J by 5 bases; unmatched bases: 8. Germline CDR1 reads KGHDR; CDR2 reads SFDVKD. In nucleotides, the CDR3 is TGTGCCACCAGTGATACAGGGCAGGGGGTTACCGGGGAGCTGTTTTTT. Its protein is CATSDTGQGVTGELFF.

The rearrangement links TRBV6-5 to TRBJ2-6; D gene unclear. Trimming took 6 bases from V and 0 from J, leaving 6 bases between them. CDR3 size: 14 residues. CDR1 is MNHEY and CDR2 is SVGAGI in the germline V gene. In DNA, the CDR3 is TGTGCCAGCAGCCGCTACTCTGGGGCCAACGTCCTGACTTTC. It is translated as CASSRYSGANVLTF.

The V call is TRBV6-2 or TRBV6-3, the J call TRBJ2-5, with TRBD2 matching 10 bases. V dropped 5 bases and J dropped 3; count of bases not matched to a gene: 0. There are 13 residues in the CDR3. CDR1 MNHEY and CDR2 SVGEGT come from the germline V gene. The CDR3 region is CASSSGGEETQYF. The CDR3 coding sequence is TGTGCCAGCAGTAGCGGGGGGGAAGAGACCCAGTACTTC.